One and the same sample provided the 30 T cell receptor beta chains below, sequenced in a study of graft-versus-host responses after intestinal transplantation. These TCRs' antigens remain unknown. The assay was immunoSEQ multiplex PCR, and TCRdb's table has in-frame clones only and misses some. The table has 150,000 or so clones, about nine tenths seen once. The source was unstimulated CD4+ T cells sorted from spleen or lymph node cells, collected before intestinal transplant. All receptors come from a human donor who received an intestinal transplant.

This clone has only a few counts. The chain combines TRBV27 with TRBJ2-3, with 13 nucleotides matching TRBD2. The CDR3 loop spans 13 amino acids. The V gene end was trimmed by 6 bases and the J gene end by 6 bases; junction bases not matched to a gene: 0. Germline values: CDR1 MNHEY, CDR2 SMNVEV (reference sequence). The CDR3 sequence: CASRTSGRDTQYF. CDR3 nucleotide sequence: TGTGCCAGCAGGACTAGCGGGAGGGATACGCAGTATTTT.

The CDR3 DNA follows: TGTGCCAGCACCGAATCCCTCTACAATGAGCAGTTCTTC. Translated: CASTESLYNEQFF. V gene TRBV28 combines with J gene TRBJ2-1; D call uncertain. CDR3 length: 13 amino acids. Looked up from germline, CDR1 is MDHEN and CDR2 is SYDVKM. V was shortened by 7 bases and J by 3 bases, with 10 bases between the two germline ends.

This chain connects TRBV27 to TRBJ1-4; D possibly corresponds to TRBD1 (6 bases). The germline CDR1 and CDR2 sequences are MNHEY and SMNVEV (reference sequence). The ends were cut back, 3 bases at V and 0 bases at J, with 14 bases in the middle. The CDR3 sequence is 17 residues long. The CDR3 is CASSLEGGGTTNEKLFF. In DNA form, the CDR3 reads TGTGCCAGCAGTTTGGAGGGGGGTGGGACAACTAATGAAAAACTGTTTTTT.

The chain links TRBV6-5 to TRBJ1-1; weak D call: TRBD1 (5 bases). The CDR3 length is 13 residues. Germline lookup yields CDR1 MNHEY and CDR2 SVGAGI. The V end lost 5 bases, the J end lost 8 bases, and 15 bases lay between the germline ends. This chain's CDR3 is CASSESGTSEAFF. The CDR3 DNA sequence: TGTGCCAGCAGTGAATCCGGGACGTCCGAAGCTTTCTTT.

The chain joins TRBV6-6 to TRBJ2-3, with 8 bases identical to TRBD1. The junction had 9 bases not matched to a gene; V was cut back by 5 bases and J by 5 bases. The CDR3 runs to 15 residues. Germline V gene data show CDR1 as MNHNY and CDR2 as SVGAGI (reference sequence). The CDR3 DNA reads as TGTGCCAGCAGTCCCCCGGGGACAGGCCAAGATACGCAGTATTTT. Protein sequence: CASSPPGTGQDTQYF.

This chain connects TRBV7-3 to TRBJ2-2, with 10 bases lining up with TRBD2. CDR1 and CDR2 (germline): SGHTA, FQGTGA. The CDR3 consists of 14 residues. The V gene end was trimmed by 6 bases and the J gene end by 5 bases; junction bases not matched to a gene: 3. CDR3 in DNA: TGTGCCAGCAGAGCGGGAGGGTTTACCGGGGAGCTGTTTTTT. Its translation: CASRAGGFTGELFF.

This sequence joins TRBV5-4 and TRBJ1-5, with 9 bases identical to TRBD1. The CDR3 extends over 17 amino acids. Germline lookup yields CDR1 SGHNT and CDR2 YYREEE (reference sequence). V shed 5 bases, J shed 3 bases, and the junction held 12 bases outside the gene matches. This CDR3 is CASRDGQGKRSNQPQHF. CDR3 DNA sequence: TGTGCCAGCAGGGACGGACAGGGGAAACGTTCCAATCAGCCCCAGCATTTT.

The CDR3 sequence: CASSRQGHEQYF. Written as DNA, the CDR3 is TGTGCCAGCAGCAGACAGGGACACGAGCAGTACTTC. The chain links TRBV27 to TRBJ2-7, with TRBD1 matching over 7 bases. Germline CDR1 MNHEY, CDR2 SMNVEV (reference sequence). This CDR3 is 12 amino acids long. V was pared by 6 bases and J by 5 bases, with 4 bases of the junction left unmatched.

In regard to this clone: Other nucleotide sequences from this sample produce the same CDR3. The chain couples TRBV11-2 to TRBJ1-1, with D possibly TRBD1 on 5 matching bases. The CDR3 sequence is 17 residues long. CDR1 and CDR2 from the germline V gene are SGHAT and FQNNGV. Trimming shortened V by 2 bases and J by 5 bases, and 21 bases separated the two germline ends. In DNA, the CDR3 is TGTGCCAGCAGCTTAATGTCGACAGCTGTGAGTGGTACTGAAGCTTTCTTT. It yields the protein CASSLMSTAVSGTEAFF.

Worth noting for this clone: This is likely a read error, given that the CDR3 carries no conserved phenylalanine or tryptophan at its end. The chain employs TRBV7-2 and TRBJ2-7; the D gene is possibly TRBD1 (6 bases). The CDR3 is 15 residues long. Germline lookup yields CDR1 SGHTA and CDR2 FQGNSA. The germline V and J ends were trimmed by 6 bases and 2 bases, with 17 bases remaining between them. CDR3 residues: CASSPPPAGAYEQYL. The CDR3 DNA sequence: TGTGCCAGCAGTCCCCCCCCGGCAGGGGCCTACGAGCAGTACCTC.

This clone was observed a single time. The chain joins TRBV6-5 to TRBJ1-5; possible D gene TRBD1, 5 bases. Germline assignment: CDR1 MNHEY and CDR2 SVGAGI. The CDR3 extends over 15 amino acids. Deletions cut 2 bases from V and 6 bases from J, with 14 bases between. The CDR3 DNA sequence: TGTGCCAGCAGTTACGGGACGGGTTTCGGTCAGCCCCAGCATTTT. This codes for CASSYGTGFGQPQHF.

Here the CDR3 reads CASSYPENGLAGGQYF. DNA of the CDR3: TGTGCCAGCAGTTACCCGGAAAACGGACTAGCTGGGGGGCAGTACTTC. The chain carries TRBV6-6 and TRBJ2-7, with 8 bases that match TRBD2. Trimming took 2 bases from V and 9 from J; bases not matched to a gene: 15. CDR3 size: 16 residues. Looked up from germline, CDR1 is MNHNY and CDR2 is SVGAGI (reference sequence).

The chain carries TRBV27 and TRBJ2-5, with D perhaps assigned TRBD1 or TRBD2 (6 bases each). Per germline, CDR1 MNHEY and CDR2 SMNVEV (reference sequence). Trimming took 5 bases from V and 3 from J, leaving 13 bases between them. The CDR3 runs 14 residues. The chain's CDR3 is CASSPRRGEETQYF. The CDR3 region has the DNA TGTGCCAGCAGTCCCCGGAGGGGGGAAGAGACCCAGTACTTC.

J is TRBJ1-1 and V is TRBV9; D possibly corresponds to TRBD1 (5 bases). The V end lost 5 bases, the J end lost 2 bases, and 10 bases lay between the germline ends. This CDR3 spans 13 amino acids. CDR1 SGDLS and CDR2 YYNGEE come from the germline V gene. This CDR3 reads CASSQGVNTEAFF. CDR3 sequence (DNA): TGTGCCAGCAGTCAAGGGGTAAACACTGAAGCTTTCTTT.

V gene TRBV5-6 combines with J gene TRBJ1-5; TRBD1 agrees at 9 bases. CDR1 and CDR2 from the germline V gene are SGHDT and YYEEEE. V shed 4 bases and J 9 bases; nucleotides not matched to a gene: 8. CDR3 length: 14 amino acids. CDR3: CASSTGQGRGPQHF. Here the CDR3 DNA reads TGTGCCAGCAGCACGGGACAGGGCCGGGGGCCCCAGCATTTT. Full variable domain (remainder filled in from reference TRBV5-6 and TRBJ1-5): DAGVTQSPTHLIKTRGQQVTLRCSPKSGHDTVSWYQQALGQGPQFIFQYYEEEERQRGNFPDRFSGHQFPNYSSELNVNALLLGDSALYLCASSTGQGRGPQHFGDGTRLSIL.

J is TRBJ2-3 and V is TRBV4-2; a weak D match, TRBD2 (6 bases). V lost 0 bases and J lost 0, with 10 bases in between. Germline CDR1 and CDR2: LGHNA and YNFKEQ. CDR3 length equals 16 residues. The CDR3 is CASSQEGLSSTDTQYF. CDR3 nucleotides: TGTGCCAGCAGCCAAGAGGGACTTTCTAGCACAGATACGCAGTATTTT.

This chain links TRBV7-2 with TRBJ2-3; D is undetermined. Germline V CDR1 and CDR2: SGHTA, FQGNSA. The V gene lost 5 bases and the J gene lost 6 bases, with 9 bases spanning the gap. This CDR3 spans 12 amino acids. Here the CDR3 DNA reads TGTGCCAGCAGCCCCCCGACCGATACGCAGTATTTT. It translates to CASSPPTDTQYF.

This clone occurred once. CDR3 DNA: TGTGCCATCACTTCAGCGGGAGTGTCCTACGAGCAGTACTTC. Translated: CAITSAGVSYEQYF. The genes are TRBV10-3 and TRBJ2-7; 8 nucleotides match TRBD2. Per the germline V gene, CDR1 is ENHRY and CDR2 is SYGVKD. The CDR3 totals 14 residues. Unmatched junction bases numbered 6, after V lost 7 bases and J lost 1 base.

This sequence joins TRBV9 and TRBJ2-1, with 8 bases that match TRBD2. The trim removed 0 bases at V and 6 bases at J, leaving 8 bases unmatched. The CDR3 spans 16 residues. Germline CDR1 is SGDLS and CDR2 is YYNGEE. The CDR3 region has the DNA TGTGCCAGCAGCGTAGAACCCGGGACTAGGTCCAATGAGCAGTTCTTC. Translated: CASSVEPGTRSNEQFF.

V is TRBV30 and J is TRBJ2-7; weak D call: TRBD1 (6 bases). The CDR3 has 15 residues. The germline V and J ends were trimmed by 0 bases and 2 bases, with 14 bases remaining between them. The V gene's germline CDR1 is GTSNPN and CDR2 SVGIG (reference sequence). This CDR3 is CAWSVEGVGAYEQYF. The DNA for the CDR3 is TGTGCCTGGAGTGTAGAGGGGGTGGGGGCCTACGAGCAGTACTTC.

CDR3: CASTRTSGSYNEQFF. The CDR3 DNA sequence: TGTGCCAGTACCCGGACTAGCGGGAGCTACAATGAGCAGTTCTTC. The V call is TRBV19, the J call TRBJ2-1, with 13 bases fitting TRBD2. Germline V gene data show CDR1 as LNHDA and CDR2 as SQIVND (reference sequence). The V and J ends lost 7 bases and 3 bases, in that order; junction bases with no gene match: 3. The CDR3 is 15 amino acids.

This clone was counted between two and nine times. The chain recombines TRBV19 with TRBJ2-3; D is uncertain. This CDR3 is 14 amino acids long. The ends were cut back, 5 bases at V and 5 bases at J, with 14 bases in the middle. Germline V gene sequence: CDR1 LNHDA, CDR2 SQIVND (reference sequence). The CDR3 bases are TGTGCCAGTAGTTACCGACGGAGATTAGATACGCAGTATTTT. It codes for CASSYRRRLDTQYF.

This clone has only one observation. The chain combines TRBV28 with TRBJ2-5; D remains ambiguous. Trimming took off 1 base at V and 1 base at J, with 16 bases between the two ends. Germline V gene data show CDR1 as MDHEN and CDR2 as SYDVKM. CDR3 length: 17 residues. The CDR3 DNA sequence: TGTGCCAGCAGTTTATTATCCCTCGGCAGGCTCCAAGAGACCCAGTACTTC. Its translation is CASSLLSLGRLQETQYF.

This chain joins TRBV7-9 and TRBJ1-1; D might be TRBD1 (5 bases). Germline lookup yields CDR1 SEHNR and CDR2 FQNEAQ (reference sequence). Trimming pared 5 bases from V and 0 bases from J, leaving 7 bases between. The CDR3 has 13 amino acids. The DNA of the CDR3 is TGTGCCAGCAGCCTGGACATGAACACTGAAGCTTTCTTT. This sequence encodes CASSLDMNTEAFF.

This chain connects TRBV7-8 to TRBJ1-5; possibly TRBD1 for D (6 bases). Germline loops: CDR1 SGHVS, CDR2 FQNEAQ. The CDR3 totals 17 residues. The V end was cut by 0 bases, the J end by 0 bases, with 12 bases between. The CDR3 region has the DNA TGTGCCAGCAGCTTAGCAGCAGGGGTGTATAGCAATCAGCCCCAGCATTTT. Translated, it gives CASSLAAGVYSNQPQHF.

The chain couples TRBV28 to TRBJ2-3, with 11 nucleotides matching TRBD2. V lost 5 bases, J lost 2 bases, and 6 bases stayed unmatched. This CDR3 comprises 16 residues. CDR1 is MDHEN, CDR2 SYDVKM, per germline. DNA for the CDR3: TGTGCCAGCAGTGGCGGGACTAGCGGATTCACAGATACGCAGTATTTT. It yields the protein CASSGGTSGFTDTQYF.

The count of this clone is one. The chain joins TRBV27 to TRBJ1-5; 7 positions agree with TRBD1. Losses at the gene ends were 1 base for V and 10 bases for J; bases not matched to a gene: 7. The germline V gene encodes CDR1 MNHEY and CDR2 SMNVEV (reference sequence). This CDR3 is built from 14 residues. The CDR3, as DNA: TGTGCCAGCAGTTTATTGACAGGGAGGGGCCCCCAGCATTTT. This sequence encodes CASSLLTGRGPQHF.

The chain employs TRBV27 and TRBJ2-3; D might be TRBD2 (5 bases). The germline gives CDR1 MNHEY, CDR2 SMNVEV (reference sequence). The ends were cut back, 8 bases at V and 0 bases at J, with 21 bases in the middle. This CDR3 contains 17 residues. For the CDR3, the DNA is TGTGCCAGCGCAAACCATCCTAGCCTCTTTAGCACAGATACGCAGTATTTT. Translating it yields CASANHPSLFSTDTQYF.

The CDR3: CASSQETDSRRETQYF. The CDR3 DNA reads as TGCGCCAGCAGCCAAGAAACAGACAGCCGGAGAGAGACCCAGTACTTC. The chain uses TRBV4-1 and TRBJ2-5; D possibly corresponds to TRBD1 (5 bases). Trimming removed 0 bases at V and 4 bases at J, with 15 bases between. The CDR3 covers 16 residues. Looked up from germline, CDR1 is MGHRA and CDR2 is YSYEKL.

V and J are TRBV5-1 and TRBJ2-7; TRBD1 matches at 7 bases. Germline V lookup: CDR1 SGHRS, CDR2 YFSETQ. V dropped 0 bases and J dropped 12; count of bases not matched to a gene: 12. The CDR3 contains 14 residues. This chain's CDR3 is CASSLDPGTVSRYF. The CDR3 bases are TGCGCCAGCAGCTTGGATCCCGGGACAGTCAGTAGGTACTTC.